The subject of this entry is one T cell receptor (beta chain). V was clipped by 5 bases and J by 3 bases; unmatched bases: 11. This CDR3 has 18 amino acids. Per the germline V gene, CDR1 is SGHVS and CDR2 is FQNEAQ. The data are from a study of T-cell memory formation after mild COVID-19. TCRdb passed the 5' RACE reads through MiXCR, listing each CDR3 protein once. The sample contains 500,000 to 650,000 distinct CDR3 sequences, about 22% of which appear only once. This clonotype was sampled from an adult woman who had mild COVID-19 (a few samples of this study predate the infection). Cell type and time point are not known. Sequencing was performed on PBMCs or a T cell subset sorted from them (not recorded which). The rearrangement uses TRBV7-8 and TRBJ2-1; TRBD2 aligns across 12 bases. CDR3 DNA sequence: TGTGCCAGCAGCAAGCGAACTAGGACTAGCGGGGACTACAATGAGCAGTTCTTC. Amino acid sequence: CASSKRTRTSGDYNEQFF.